These 26 T cell receptor beta chains came from one sample sequenced in a study of chemoradiotherapy in HPV16-positive cancers. The table came from immunoSEQ multiplex PCR; TCRdb's copy has only in-frame clones and leaves some out. The repertoire holds 9,500 to 11,000 clones, with 74% as singletons. The specimen was obtained from a patient who underwent chemoradiotherapy. These receptor sequences come from a human donor with HPV-associated anogenital cancer.

V gene TRBV29-1 combines with J gene TRBJ1-3; 10 positions agree with TRBD1. The germline V gene encodes CDR1 SQVTM and CDR2 ANQGSEA. Losses at the gene ends were 5 bases for V and 2 bases for J; bases not matched to a gene: 3. The CDR3 length is 14 residues. The CDR3 sequence is CSVFDRGPGNTIYF. The CDR3 nucleotides are TGCAGCGTTTTTGACAGGGGGCCTGGAAACACCATATATTTT.

J is TRBJ2-7 and V is TRBV5-8; D remains ambiguous. CDR1 is SGHTS, CDR2 YDEGEE, per germline. The CDR3 contains 10 residues. Trimming stripped 4 bases from V and 7 bases from J, with 6 bases between. The DNA of the CDR3 is TGTGCCAGCAGCCGGCGGGAGCAGTACTTC. It codes for CASSRREQYF.

Here the CDR3 reads CASLFMGRARATEAFF. Written as DNA, the CDR3 is TGTGCCAGCCTCTTTATGGGCAGGGCGAGGGCGACTGAAGCTTTCTTT. The chain combines TRBV5-8 with TRBJ1-1; tentatively, D is TRBD1 (5 bases). Germline CDR1 reads SGHTS; CDR2 reads YDEGEE. This CDR3 has 16 residues. The V end was cut by 7 bases, the J end by 5 bases, with 24 bases between.

The count of this clone is one. V and J are TRBV7-2 and TRBJ2-5; 8 bases match TRBD1. The CDR3 totals 16 residues. In germline, CDR1 is SGHTA, CDR2 FQGNSA. After removal of 1 base from V and 4 bases from J, the junction contained 8 bases not matched to a gene. The chain's CDR3 is CASSLVVQGAGETQYF. CDR3 DNA: TGTGCCAGCAGCTTAGTGGTTCAGGGGGCGGGAGAGACCCAGTACTTC.

J is TRBJ2-1 and V is TRBV7-9; 8 bases are a match to TRBD2. Trimming took 2 bases from V and 9 from J; bases not matched to a gene: 6. CDR3 length: 14 residues. Per germline, CDR1 SEHNR and CDR2 FQNEAQ (reference sequence). CDR3 in DNA: TGTGCCAGCAGCTTACGGGAGGGCGTTGGTGAGCAGTTCTTC. This sequence encodes CASSLREGVGEQFF.

V and J are TRBV9 and TRBJ2-1; a possible D gene is TRBD2 (8 bases). V lost 2 bases and J lost 7, with 22 bases in between. This CDR3 comprises 17 residues. Per the germline V gene, CDR1 is SGDLS and CDR2 is YYNGEE. In DNA form, the CDR3 reads TGTGCCAGCAGCGTTTCCCGAGAGCGGGGGACAGTAAATGAGCAGTTCTTC. Amino acids: CASSVSRERGTVNEQFF.

V is TRBV9 and J is TRBJ1-1, with no clear D. The length of the CDR3 is 13 residues. Germline CDR1 and CDR2: SGDLS and YYNGEE. Trimming removed 0 bases at V and 8 bases at J, with 11 bases between. CDR3 nucleotide sequence: TGTGCCAGCAGCGTAGGAGGGTCAGAAGAAGCTTTCTTT. Its protein product is CASSVGGSEEAFF.

The table lists this clone with a count of one. The chain couples TRBV4-1 to TRBJ1-5; D is perhaps TRBD1 (5 bases). The ends were cut back, 3 bases at V and 2 bases at J, with 11 bases in the middle. This CDR3 has 15 residues. Per the germline V gene, CDR1 is MGHRA and CDR2 is YSYEKL. CDR3 sequence reads: CASSQLGLGNQPQHF. As DNA, the CDR3 is TGCGCCAGCAGCCAGTTGGGGCTAGGCAATCAGCCCCAGCATTTT.

The chain has TRBV19 and TRBJ2-3; 7 bases are a match to TRBD2. The CDR3 is 17 amino acids. Unmatched junction bases numbered 17, after V lost 7 bases and J lost 4 bases. Per the germline V gene, CDR1 is LNHDA and CDR2 is SQIVND (reference sequence). DNA for the CDR3: TGTGCCAGTACCCTGCGGAGAGGTGGGGGAGGGGCAGATACGCAGTATTTT. Translated: CASTLRRGGGGADTQYF.

This chain uses TRBV2 with TRBJ1-6; D is undetermined. Germline assignment: CDR1 SNHLY and CDR2 FYNNEI. V lost 7 bases to trimming and J lost 0 bases, with 10 bases between them. The CDR3 has 15 residues. DNA of the CDR3: TGTGCCAGCAAGACGGTCATCTCCTATAATTCACCCCTCCACTTT. This sequence encodes CASKTVISYNSPLHF.

The rearrangement joins TRBV5-1 to TRBJ2-3; 8 bases line up with TRBD2. Trimming cost V 4 bases and J 0 bases; bases outside gene matches: 7. The CDR3 loop spans 16 amino acids. CDR1 is SGHRS and CDR2 is YFSETQ in the germline V gene. The CDR3 DNA is TGCGCCAGCAGCGTCACTAGCGGTTATAGCACAGATACGCAGTATTTT. It codes for CASSVTSGYSTDTQYF.

The V call is TRBV28, the J call TRBJ2-7; TRBD1 agrees at 7 bases. Germline CDR1 reads MDHEN; CDR2 reads SYDVKM. With 1 base clipped from V and 8 bases from J, the junction kept 14 bases outside the gene matches. This CDR3 is built from 16 residues. The CDR3 bases are TGTGCCAGCAGTTTATTTCAGGACAGGACCTCCTTAAAGCAGTACTTC. This gives the protein CASSLFQDRTSLKQYF.

This chain uses TRBV7-3 with TRBJ2-5, with D perhaps TRBD2 (6 bases). This CDR3 comprises 13 residues. Germline V gene data show CDR1 as SGHTA and CDR2 as FQGTGA. Trimming left V 5 bases short and J 5 bases short, with 12 bases between. CDR3 sequence: CASSPGTLETQYF. The CDR3 nucleotides read TGTGCCAGCAGCCCCGGGACTTTGGAGACCCAGTACTTC.

J is TRBJ2-5 and V is TRBV2, with 8 bases fitting TRBD1. The J call may be wrong; the DNA end is better matched by TRBJ2-7. The V gene's germline CDR1 is SNHLY and CDR2 FYNNEI. This CDR3 has 13 residues. CDR3 sequence (DNA): TGTGCCACCAGGGAACAGGGGGTCTACGAGCAGTACTTC. This gives the protein CATREQGVYEQYF.

This clone appeared once. The chain uses TRBV7-9 and TRBJ1-2; tentatively, D is TRBD1 (5 bases). Trimming left V 4 bases short and J 14 bases short, with 14 bases between. The germline V gene encodes CDR1 SEHNR and CDR2 FQNEAQ (reference sequence). The CDR3 consists of 11 residues. Written as DNA, the CDR3 is TGTGCCAGCAGCTCGGGACTTAATAGGACCTTC. Translation: CASSSGLNRTF. Filled out from reference TRBV7-9 and TRBJ1-2, the complete variable domain reads DTGVSQNPRHKITKRGQNVTFRCDPISEHNRLYWYRQTLGQGPEFLTYFQNEAQLEKSRLLSDRFSAERPKGSFSTLEIQRTEQGDSAMYLCASSSGLNRTFGSGTRLTVV.

The V gene is TRBV6-5, the J gene TRBJ1-1; D is possibly TRBD1 (5 bases). This CDR3 is built from 15 residues. CDR1 is MNHEY and CDR2 is SVGAGI in the germline V gene. V was trimmed by 11 bases and J by 5 bases, leaving 24 bases between them. The CDR3 loop is CAARPQTSRGTEAFF. The CDR3, as DNA: TGTGCCGCGAGGCCCCAGACATCCCGGGGGACTGAAGCTTTCTTT.

The genes are TRBV29-1 and TRBJ2-5, with D perhaps matching TRBD1 (6 bases). The V and J ends lost 6 bases and 0 bases respectively, with 11 bases between them. Germline V gene data show CDR1 as SQVTM and CDR2 as ANQGSEA. The CDR3 consists of 13 residues. The CDR3 coding sequence is TGCAGCGTAACGGGACACGACCAAGAGACCCAGTACTTC. This sequence encodes CSVTGHDQETQYF.

This clone has only one observation. The chain is built from TRBV12-5 and TRBJ1-5; D is unresolved. The CDR3 has 14 amino acids. V shed 6 bases and J shed 0 bases, with 9 bases lying between them. The germline CDR1 and CDR2 sequences are LGHNT and FRNRAP. The CDR3 DNA is TGTGCTAGTGGGACCTTGTATAGCAATCAGCCCCAGCATTTT. It translates to CASGTLYSNQPQHF.

The chain joins TRBV2 to TRBJ2-5; TRBD2 agrees at 10 bases. Germline CDR1 is SNHLY and CDR2 is FYNNEI. The CDR3 has 15 amino acids. V shed 7 bases, J shed 2 bases, and the junction held 7 bases outside the gene matches. CDR3: CASKGLALQQETQYF. CDR3 nucleotides: TGTGCCAGCAAGGGACTAGCGCTTCAACAAGAGACCCAGTACTTC.

This chain connects TRBV18 to TRBJ2-7, with D unresolved. Germline V CDR1 and CDR2: KGHSH, LQKENI. The CDR3 runs 15 residues. V lost 3 bases and J lost 4, with 16 bases in between. This chain's CDR3 is CASSPRAQIIYEQYV. CDR3 DNA: TGTGCCAGCTCACCCCGGGCACAAATTATTTACGAGCAGTACGTC.

This clone appeared a few times. V usage is TRBV5-1 and J usage is TRBJ1-1, with D uncertain. Germline V gene sequence: CDR1 SGHRS, CDR2 YFSETQ. V lost 1 base to trimming and J lost 7 bases, with 5 bases between them. This CDR3 comprises 11 residues. CDR3 residues: CASSLKDEAFF. The CDR3 bases are TGCGCCAGCAGCTTGAAAGATGAAGCTTTCTTT.

CDR3 bases: TGTGCCACCGAGGGAGGGGTAAGCTCTGGAAACACCATATATTTT. It yields the protein CATEGGVSSGNTIYF. This sequence joins TRBV28 and TRBJ1-3; D may be TRBD1 (5 bases). Germline V gene sequence: CDR1 MDHEN, CDR2 SYDVKM. The CDR3 extends over 15 amino acids. The ends were cut back, 10 bases at V and 0 bases at J, with 16 bases in the middle.

The CDR3 loop is CASSFRGAETQYF. CDR3 sequence (DNA): TGTGCCAGCAGCTTCAGGGGGGCGGAGACCCAGTACTTC. The chain uses TRBV5-8 and TRBJ2-5, with TRBD1 as a possible D gene (7 bases). CDR1 and CDR2 (germline): SGHTS, YDEGEE. The germline V and J ends were trimmed by 2 bases and 5 bases, with 10 bases remaining between them. This CDR3 contains 13 residues.

The rearrangement links TRBV19 to TRBJ2-3, with 7 bases that match TRBD2. The CDR3 has 11 residues. Germline CDR1 and CDR2: LNHDA and SQIVND (reference sequence). V dropped 6 bases and J dropped 8; count of bases not matched to a gene: 2. The DNA of the CDR3 is TGTGCCAGTAGATCGGGAGGTACGCAGTATTTT. Protein: CASRSGGTQYF.

CDR3: CASSSPPPGQGLGRWRVGYTF. CDR3 sequence (DNA): TGTGCCAGCAGCTCCCCACCCCCAGGACAGGGCTTGGGCAGGTGGAGAGTAGGCTACACCTTC. The chain combines TRBV9 with TRBJ1-2; 8 nucleotides agree with TRBD1. Germline V gives CDR1 SGDLS, CDR2 YYNGEE. The CDR3 is 21 residues long. J gave up 8 bases and V 4 bases, and 31 bases lay outside the gene matches.

The chain is built from TRBV30 and TRBJ1-6; TRBD1 might be the D (6 bases). The CDR3 is made up of 14 amino acids. Trimming removed 4 bases at V and 7 bases at J, with 14 bases between. Germline V gene data show CDR1 as GTSNPN and CDR2 as SVGIG (reference sequence). DNA of the CDR3: TGTGCCTGGAAAAGGACAGTCGAGAATTCACCCCTCCACTTT. It specifies CAWKRTVENSPLHF.